The clone carrying this T cell receptor (beta chain) was seen once. The study recruited people aged 18 to 89 years across approximately 24 US areas. Participants had their cohort set by participant-reported clinical history. The record originates from a study of blood T cell repertoires in COVID-19. The overall study: Sites across the United States, Italy and Spain contributed samples from acute and convalescent COVID-19.

The CDR3 sequence is 13 residues long. Trimming shortened V by 5 bases and J by 3 bases, and 10 bases separated the two germline ends. Per the germline V gene, CDR1 is LNHDA and CDR2 is SQIVND (reference sequence). Sequencing used immunoSEQ multiplex PCR; TCRdb keeps in-frame clones, though not all of them. The sample consists of some 200,000 clones, around 80% of them appearing once. The chain carries TRBV19 and TRBJ1-1, with a tentative D call TRBD1 (5 bases). The receptor's source is a woman aged 40 to 50 with acute COVID-19. Specimen: PBMCs or T cells enriched from blood (not recorded which). The CDR3 nucleotides are TGTGCCAGTAGTTCGGACACCTACACTGAAGCTTTCTTT. It specifies CASSSDTYTEAFF.